These T cell receptor beta chains were read from a single sample in a study of T cells in Graves' hyperthyroidism and ophthalmopathy. TCRdb independently ran MiXCR on the multiplex PCR reads; one entry per CDR3 protein. The table lists about 840,000 distinct CDR3 sequences, 38% of them singletons. Material: blood. These receptors originate from a man aged 18 to 29 with Graves' hyperthyroidism. Both conserved end residues are part of each CDR3. Fields, in order: CDR3 protein, V gene, clone size. Size is omitted from some rows. Given values are once, few, many or a class for expanded clones.

CDR3aa: CATSDRAEKLFF
v_gene: TRBV24-1
abundance: -

CDR3aa: CASSSSTVGGYTF
v_gene: TRBV7-9
abundance: -

CDR3aa: CSVGGGTHGYTF
v_gene: TRBV29-1
abundance: -

CDR3aa: CAISRAGGNQPQHF
v_gene: TRBV10-3
abundance: -

CDR3aa: CASSFWASGYEQYF
v_gene: TRBV11-2
abundance: few

CDR3aa: CASRTRQPGGRTEAFF
v_gene: TRBV25-1
abundance: many

CDR3aa: CASISAGGSNQPQHF
v_gene: TRBV6-5
abundance: -

CDR3aa: CASRDSSGANVLTF
v_gene: TRBV6-4
abundance: many

CDR3aa: CASSLTTTSEAFF
v_gene: TRBV5-1
abundance: few

CDR3aa: CASSYPTPEDGYTF
v_gene: TRBV6-6
abundance: -

CDR3aa: CSVVGNSYTGELFF
v_gene: TRBV29-1
abundance: many

CDR3aa: CASSLGDGREKLFF
v_gene: TRBV5-1
abundance: -

CDR3aa: CASSYSSGVGETQYF
v_gene: TRBV6-5
abundance: many

CDR3aa: CASSQAGARNQPQHF
v_gene: TRBV4-2
abundance: many

CDR3aa: CASSVAGQGFMYEQYF
v_gene: TRBV19
abundance: -

CDR3aa: CASSEGGGTSGPYEQYF
v_gene: TRBV2
abundance: -

CDR3aa: CAISDSGTGKNEQYF
v_gene: TRBV10-3
abundance: many

CDR3aa: CASSLGVGGVNQPQHF
v_gene: TRBV11-2
abundance: -

CDR3aa: CSVTAGGPYEQYF
v_gene: TRBV29-1
abundance: many

CDR3aa: CASSPPNSNQPQHF
v_gene: TRBV7-2
abundance: many

CDR3aa: CATSSGTEETQYF
v_gene: TRBV15
abundance: many

CDR3aa: CASRPGTSGDNEQFF
v_gene: TRBV2
abundance: -

CDR3aa: CATSRGRGSGNTIYF
v_gene: TRBV15
abundance: many

CDR3aa: CASSATDRLSVWNSPLHF
v_gene: TRBV6-1
abundance: -

CDR3aa: CASGIGQAVQAFF
v_gene: TRBV10-1
abundance: many

CDR3aa: CARSLNTLGYTF
v_gene: TRBV7-3
abundance: -

CDR3aa: CSARDGLQETQYF
v_gene: TRBV20-1
abundance: many

CDR3aa: CASSQEAGPGANVLTF
v_gene: TRBV14
abundance: -

CDR3aa: CATGITATDPSSGNTIYF
v_gene: TRBV10-3
abundance: -

CDR3aa: CSVEVSDRDDEQYF
v_gene: TRBV29-1
abundance: -

CDR3aa: CASSVGGTGRTEAFF
v_gene: TRBV9
abundance: many

CDR3aa: CASSFVRGTEAFF
v_gene: TRBV7-2
abundance: few

CDR3aa: CASSEPGNTEAFF
v_gene: TRBV25-1
abundance: many

CDR3aa: CASSQVPGVTYEQYF
v_gene: TRBV4-2
abundance: -

CDR3aa: CASSRGDITEAFF
v_gene: TRBV7-6
abundance: -

CDR3aa: CASSQDNYGYTF
v_gene: TRBV3-1
abundance: many

CDR3aa: CASSWGESNQPQHF
v_gene: TRBV12-3/TRBV12-4
abundance: -

CDR3aa: CSADPSGTGGEKLFF
v_gene: TRBV29-1
abundance: few

CDR3aa: CASKGVPGANQPQHF
v_gene: TRBV19
abundance: few

CDR3aa: CSALGHGNQPQHF
v_gene: TRBV20-1
abundance: -

CDR3aa: CSVGDRNKGYEQYF
v_gene: TRBV29-1
abundance: many

CDR3aa: CSARAPGVVDTEAFF
v_gene: TRBV20-1
abundance: few

CDR3aa: CASTTVGGLDGYGYTF
v_gene: TRBV2
abundance: many

CDR3aa: CASSLDFEAFF
v_gene: TRBV19
abundance: many

CDR3aa: CASSLVDGSEQYF
v_gene: TRBV11-2
abundance: -

CDR3aa: CASSLGAQDGYTF
v_gene: TRBV2
abundance: -

CDR3aa: CASRTHRDIPYEQYF
v_gene: TRBV10-3
abundance: -

CDR3aa: CSVVGPGGDVLTF
v_gene: TRBV29-1
abundance: -

CDR3aa: CASSQEPGLNTEAFF
v_gene: TRBV4-2
abundance: many

CDR3aa: CASSQGGVSGANVLTF
v_gene: TRBV4-2
abundance: -

CDR3aa: CASSPRRGNSPLHF
v_gene: TRBV9
abundance: -

CDR3aa: CATGERGATNEKLFF
v_gene: TRBV24-1
abundance: -

CDR3aa: CASSQKAGSNQPQHF
v_gene: TRBV6-5
abundance: -

CDR3aa: CASRPLGGTYEQYF
v_gene: TRBV6-1
abundance: -